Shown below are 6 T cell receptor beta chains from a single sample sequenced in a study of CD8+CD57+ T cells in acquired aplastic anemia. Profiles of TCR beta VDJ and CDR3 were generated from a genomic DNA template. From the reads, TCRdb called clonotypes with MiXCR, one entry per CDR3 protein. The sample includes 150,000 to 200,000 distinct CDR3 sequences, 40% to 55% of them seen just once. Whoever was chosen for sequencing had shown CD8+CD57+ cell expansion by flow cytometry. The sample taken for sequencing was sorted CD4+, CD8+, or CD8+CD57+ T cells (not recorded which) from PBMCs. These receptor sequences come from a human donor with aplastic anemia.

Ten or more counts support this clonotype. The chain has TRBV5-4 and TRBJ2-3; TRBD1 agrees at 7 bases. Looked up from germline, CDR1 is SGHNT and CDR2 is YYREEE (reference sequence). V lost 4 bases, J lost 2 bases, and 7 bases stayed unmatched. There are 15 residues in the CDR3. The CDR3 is CASSGGTDNTDTQYF. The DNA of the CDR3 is TGTGCCAGCAGCGGTGGGACAGACAACACAGATACGCAGTATTTT.

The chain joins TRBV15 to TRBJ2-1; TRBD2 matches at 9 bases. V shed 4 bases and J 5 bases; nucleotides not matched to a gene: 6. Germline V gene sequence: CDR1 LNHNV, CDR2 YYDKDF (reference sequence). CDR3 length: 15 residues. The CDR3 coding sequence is TGTGCCACCAGCAACAGAGCGGGGGGCCACAATGAGCAGTTCTTC. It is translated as CATSNRAGGHNEQFF.

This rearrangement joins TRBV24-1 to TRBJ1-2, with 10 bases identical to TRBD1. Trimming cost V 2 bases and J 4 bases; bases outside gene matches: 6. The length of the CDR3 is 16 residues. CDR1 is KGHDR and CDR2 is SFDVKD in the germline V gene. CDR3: CATSDSGQGTGYGYTF. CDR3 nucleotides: TGTGCCACCAGTGATTCGGGACAGGGGACAGGCTATGGCTACACCTTC.

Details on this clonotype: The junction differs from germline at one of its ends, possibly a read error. CDR3 sequence: CATSGLGGAEQSF. DNA of the CDR3: TGTGCCACCAGTGGGCTAGGGGGCGCGGAGCAGTCCTTC. The chain joins TRBV24-1 to TRBJ2-1, with 7 bases fitting TRBD1. Germline assignment: CDR1 KGHDR and CDR2 SFDVKD. CDR3 length equals 13 residues.

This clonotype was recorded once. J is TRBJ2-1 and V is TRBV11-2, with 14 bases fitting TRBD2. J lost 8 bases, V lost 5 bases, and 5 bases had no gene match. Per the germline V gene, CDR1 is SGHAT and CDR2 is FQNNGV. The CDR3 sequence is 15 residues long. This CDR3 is CASSTGTSGSDEQFF. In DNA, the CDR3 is TGTGCCAGCAGCACCGGGACTAGCGGGAGCGATGAGCAGTTCTTC.

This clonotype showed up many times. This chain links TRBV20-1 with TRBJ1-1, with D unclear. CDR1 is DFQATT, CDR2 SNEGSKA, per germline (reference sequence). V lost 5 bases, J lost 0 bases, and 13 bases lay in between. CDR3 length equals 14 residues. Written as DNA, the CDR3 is TGCAGTGCTGGGCCCCCCGGAATGAACACTGAAGCTTTCTTT. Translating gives CSAGPPGMNTEAFF.